These T cell receptor beta chains were read from a single sample in a study of blood T cell repertoires in COVID-19. Here immunoSEQ multiplex PCR was the method, and the copy in TCRdb shows in-frame clones only, minus some. The table has about 320,000 clones, under 90% seen once. Material: PBMCs or T cells enriched from blood (not recorded which). These receptors were taken from a woman aged 18-29 years who had recovered from COVID-19. Both conserved end residues are trimmed from each CDR3.

V gene: TRBV7-8; J gene: TRBJ1-1; CDR3 protein: ATKQMNTEAF
V gene: TRBV13; J gene: TRBJ2-3; CDR3 protein: ASSFSGGDTQY
V gene: TRBV27; J gene: TRBJ2-7; CDR3 protein: ASSLSGSTGEQY
V gene: TRBV6-6; J gene: TRBJ1-5; CDR3 protein: ASRGTGDNQPQH
V gene: TRBV12-3/TRBV12-4; J gene: TRBJ2-1; CDR3 protein: ASSRQVFNEQF
V gene: TRBV28; J gene: TRBJ1-1; CDR3 protein: ASSSRQGKRGGTEAF
V gene: TRBV9; J gene: TRBJ2-3; CDR3 protein: ASSVVGAGTDTQY
V gene: TRBV28; J gene: TRBJ2-5; CDR3 protein: ASSQSGTGKTQY
V gene: TRBV5-8; J gene: TRBJ1-2; CDR3 protein: ASSRTGDGGYT
V gene: TRBV2; J gene: TRBJ1-2; CDR3 protein: ASSRQGIYGYT
V gene: TRBV24-1; J gene: TRBJ2-3; CDR3 protein: ATSDPGQGPTDTQY
V gene: TRBV7-9; J gene: TRBJ1-1; CDR3 protein: ASSLGPYGLRTEAF
V gene: TRBV29-1; J gene: TRBJ2-5; CDR3 protein: SVEEGLAGAITQETQY
V gene: TRBV18; J gene: TRBJ2-7; CDR3 protein: ASSPSAARAPYEQY
V gene: TRBV28; J gene: TRBJ2-7; CDR3 protein: ASSLNSLTYEQY
V gene: TRBV5-4; J gene: TRBJ2-1; CDR3 protein: ASSSAINEQF
V gene: TRBV24-1; J gene: TRBJ2-2; CDR3 protein: ATAAGTSGTGELF
V gene: TRBV5-1; J gene: TRBJ1-3; CDR3 protein: ASSPLTDSGNTIY
V gene: TRBV7-2; J gene: TRBJ2-2; CDR3 protein: ASSLLAGGTGELF
V gene: TRBV28; J gene: TRBJ1-4; CDR3 protein: ASSTSRGGGDEKLF
V gene: TRBV19; J gene: TRBJ1-4; CDR3 protein: ASSIPRVGEKLF
V gene: TRBV6-5; J gene: TRBJ1-2; CDR3 protein: ASHNTFFGYT
V gene: TRBV5-1; J gene: TRBJ2-2; CDR3 protein: ASSLIWDRGPTGELF
V gene: TRBV2; J gene: TRBJ2-7; CDR3 protein: ASRGLAGYSYEQY
V gene: TRBV6-6; J gene: TRBJ2-7; CDR3 protein: ASRSGGGYEQY
V gene: TRBV9; J gene: TRBJ1-3; CDR3 protein: ASSPPGTGGIGNTIY
V gene: TRBV21-1; J gene: TRBJ1-2; CDR3 protein: ASSKGDQGAGGYT
V gene: TRBV29-1; J gene: TRBJ2-2; CDR3 protein: SGGQGEAGELF
V gene: TRBV5-1; J gene: TRBJ1-1; CDR3 protein: ASSLDQGTEAF
V gene: TRBV6-5; J gene: TRBJ1-5; CDR3 protein: ASMAGFNQPQH
V gene: TRBV10-3; J gene: TRBJ2-1; CDR3 protein: AITSTPDNEQF
V gene: TRBV5-1; J gene: TRBJ2-5; CDR3 protein: ASSPLGQGRETQY
V gene: TRBV4-1; J gene: TRBJ1-2; CDR3 protein: ASSGPRGPNYGYT
V gene: TRBV29-1; J gene: TRBJ1-2; CDR3 protein: SVDPRAGGETYGYT
V gene: TRBV30; J gene: TRBJ1-4; CDR3 protein: AWNKGLSNEKLF
V gene: TRBV6-5; J gene: TRBJ1-5; CDR3 protein: ASREAGGSNQPQH
V gene: TRBV13; J gene: TRBJ1-2; CDR3 protein: ASSFWGKFYGYT
V gene: TRBV6-5; J gene: TRBJ1-6; CDR3 protein: ASSYSAGRGSPLH
V gene: TRBV7-9; J gene: TRBJ1-1; CDR3 protein: ASSLRFTEAF
V gene: TRBV5-1; J gene: TRBJ2-2; CDR3 protein: ASRSNTGELF
V gene: TRBV19; J gene: TRBJ2-7; CDR3 protein: ASSMTSGSYEQY